The 14 T cell receptor beta chains listed next were all sequenced from one sample in a study of cytomegalovirus exposure and HLA in healthy donors. Libraries were prepared by immunoSEQ multiplex PCR; TCRdb keeps only in-frame clonotypes and omits some of them. The top ten hold 1.2% of the sample, which has 100,000 to 150,000 clones, 89% seen once. Source material: PBMCs. The origin of the receptors is a woman aged 18-29 years in good health and CMV-seronegative.

The chain joins TRBV9 to TRBJ1-2; tentative D call: TRBD1 (5 bases). Germline CDR1 SGDLS, CDR2 YYNGEE. There are 14 residues in the CDR3. V dropped 4 bases and J dropped 3 bases, with 13 bases sitting between them. The CDR3 reads CASSSRQTDYGYTF. The CDR3 nucleotides read TGTGCCAGCAGCTCACGACAGACTGACTATGGCTACACCTTC.

This clone was observed a single time. This chain links TRBV7-7 with TRBJ2-3, with TRBD2 identical over 10 bases. Germline loops: CDR1 SSHAT, CDR2 FNYEAQ (reference sequence). Unmatched junction bases numbered 6, after V lost 1 base and J lost 2 bases. This CDR3 spans 17 amino acids. CDR3 in DNA: TGTGCCAGCAGCTTAGGCTCTAGCGGGGGTCCCACAGATACGCAGTATTTT. Translation gives CASSLGSSGGPTDTQYF.

This clone was seen more than once but under ten times. V usage is TRBV4-2 and J usage is TRBJ1-6; 7 positions match TRBD1. Germline loops: CDR1 LGHNA, CDR2 YNFKEQ. This CDR3 contains 16 residues. Unmatched junction bases numbered 10, after V lost 2 bases and J lost 9 bases. DNA of the CDR3: TGTGCCAGCAGCCAATTAGCCGGACAGGAGAGTTCACCCCTCCACTTT. This encodes CASSQLAGQESSPLHF.

V usage is TRBV7-8 and J usage is TRBJ1-2; 10 nucleotides line up with TRBD1. In germline, CDR1 is SGHVS, CDR2 FQNEAQ. CDR3 length: 14 amino acids. Trimming took 5 bases from V and 7 from J; bases not matched to a gene: 7. The CDR3 sequence is CASSQQRTGGGYTF. The CDR3 region has the DNA TGTGCCAGCAGCCAACAAAGGACAGGGGGTGGCTACACCTTC. Full variable domain (rest looked up from reference TRBV7-8 and TRBJ1-2): GAGVSQSPRYKVAKRGQDVALRCDPISGHVSLFWYQQALGQGPEFLTYFQNEAQLDKSGLPSDRFFAERPEGSVSTLKIQRTQQEDSAVYLCASSQQRTGGGYTFGSGTRLTVV.

The J gene is TRBJ1-3, the V gene TRBV5-6; 11 nucleotides agree with TRBD1. The germline CDR1 and CDR2 sequences are SGHDT and YYEEEE. Trimming removed 3 bases from V and 2 bases from J; junction bases left unmatched: 7. The length of the CDR3 is 17 residues. For the CDR3, the DNA is TGTGCCAGCAGCTCGTTCGGACAGGGGGCAGCTGGAAACACCATATATTTT. It translates to CASSSFGQGAAGNTIYF.

The CDR3 nucleotides are TGTGCCAGCAGCTCTATGGGGACAAAGGGAGGGGAGACCCAGTACTTC. Translation gives CASSSMGTKGGETQYF. J is TRBJ2-5 and V is TRBV11-2; possibly TRBD2 for D (7 bases). Per the germline V gene, CDR1 is SGHAT and CDR2 is FQNNGV. Trimming stripped 4 bases from V and 5 bases from J, with 20 bases between. The CDR3 spans 16 residues.

V and J are TRBV7-9 and TRBJ1-4; D not resolved. This CDR3 is built from 13 residues. Between the trimmed V and J ends, which lost 5 bases and 11 bases, there was a span of 15 bases. Germline CDR1 SEHNR, CDR2 FQNEAQ (reference sequence). The chain's CDR3 is CASSTVQVGKLFF. Written as DNA, the CDR3 is TGTGCCAGCAGCACCGTACAAGTTGGCAAACTGTTTTTT.

V usage is TRBV5-1 and J usage is TRBJ2-7; 7 nucleotides line up with TRBD2. CDR3 length equals 15 residues. CDR1 SGHRS and CDR2 YFSETQ come from the germline V gene. Trimming removed 0 bases from V and 6 bases from J; junction bases left unmatched: 9. The chain's CDR3 is CASSLEWGGRGEQYF. CDR3 DNA: TGCGCCAGCAGCTTGGAATGGGGGGGAAGAGGCGAGCAGTACTTC. Supplemented by reference TRBV5-1 and TRBJ2-7, the full variable domain reads KAGVTQTPRYLIKTRGQQVTLSCSPISGHRSVSWYQQTPGQGLQFLFEYFSETQRNKGNFPGRFSGRQFSNSRSEMNVSTLELGDSALYLCASSLEWGGRGEQYFGPGTRLTVT.

CDR3 coding DNA: TGTGCCAGCGAGGACAGGGTGGATGAAAAACTGTTTTTT. This codes for CASEDRVDEKLFF. This chain links TRBV11-2 with TRBJ1-4, with 8 bases fitting TRBD1. From germline, CDR1 is SGHAT and CDR2 FQNNGV. CDR3 length: 13 amino acids. Trimming cost V 8 bases and J 6 bases; bases outside gene matches: 5.

V is TRBV27 and J is TRBJ2-7, with D possibly TRBD2 on 7 matching bases. V lost 10 bases and J lost 5, with 27 bases in between. The germline V gene encodes CDR1 MNHEY and CDR2 SMNVEV (reference sequence). The CDR3 has 16 amino acids. This CDR3 is CATQGGGDPAWDEQYF. The CDR3 bases are TGTGCCACCCAAGGAGGGGGGGACCCCGCCTGGGACGAGCAGTACTTC.

This clone was recorded once. This chain connects TRBV15 to TRBJ1-5, with D maybe TRBD1 (5 bases). CDR1 is LNHNV and CDR2 is YYDKDF in the germline V gene (reference sequence). V dropped 0 bases and J dropped 5 bases, with 17 bases sitting between them. This CDR3 comprises 17 residues. CDR3 loop: CATSRDWGSGIYQPQHF. CDR3 in DNA: TGTGCCACCAGCAGAGATTGGGGCAGTGGTATTTATCAGCCCCAGCATTTT.

J is TRBJ1-6 and V is TRBV15; the match to TRBD1 covers 7 bases. This CDR3 contains 16 residues. Trimming took 0 bases from V and 7 from J; bases not matched to a gene: 6. Germline V gene sequence: CDR1 LNHNV, CDR2 YYDKDF (reference sequence). CDR3 amino acids: CATSRDQGGANSPLHF. CDR3 DNA sequence: TGTGCCACCAGCAGAGATCAAGGGGGCGCGAATTCACCCCTCCACTTT.

The chain links TRBV5-6 to TRBJ1-2; D gene unclear. CDR3 length equals 12 residues. Germline assignment: CDR1 SGHDT and CDR2 YYEEEE. V was shortened by 0 bases and J by 7 bases, with 7 bases between the two germline ends. As DNA, the CDR3 is TGTGCCAGCAGCTTGGTGTCGGGTGGCTACACCTTC. This sequence encodes CASSLVSGGYTF.

The chain links TRBV15 to TRBJ2-3; unclear D gene. The CDR3 contains 13 residues. CDR1 and CDR2 from the germline V gene are LNHNV and YYDKDF (reference sequence). V lost 1 base and J 7 bases, leaving 9 bases between the germline ends. As DNA, the CDR3 is TGTGCCACCAGCAGAGGAGATACTAATACGCAGTATTTT. Translation: CATSRGDTNTQYF.